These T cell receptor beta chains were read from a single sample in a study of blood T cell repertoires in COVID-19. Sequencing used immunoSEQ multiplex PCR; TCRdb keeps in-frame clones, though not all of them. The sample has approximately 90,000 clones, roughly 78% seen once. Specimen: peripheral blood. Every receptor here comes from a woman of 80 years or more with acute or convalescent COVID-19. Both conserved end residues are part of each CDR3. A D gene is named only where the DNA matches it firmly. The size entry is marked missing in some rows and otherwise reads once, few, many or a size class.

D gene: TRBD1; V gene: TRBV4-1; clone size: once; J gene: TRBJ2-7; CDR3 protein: CASSQERTGASYEQYF; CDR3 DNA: TGCGCCAGCAGCCAAGAAAGGACAGGCGCCTCCTACGAGCAGTACTTC
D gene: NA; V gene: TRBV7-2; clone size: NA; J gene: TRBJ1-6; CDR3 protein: CASTSRVVNSPLHF; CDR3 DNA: TGTGCCAGCACCTCCCGGGTTGTTAATTCACCCCTCCACTTT
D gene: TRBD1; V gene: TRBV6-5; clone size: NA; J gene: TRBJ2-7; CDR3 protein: CASRDTGALYEQYF; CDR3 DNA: TGTGCCAGCAGAGACACAGGGGCTCTCTACGAGCAGTACTTC
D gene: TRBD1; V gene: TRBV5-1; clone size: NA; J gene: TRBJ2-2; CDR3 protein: CASSTGQGVTGELFF; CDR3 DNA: TGCGCCAGCAGCACTGGACAGGGAGTTACCGGGGAGCTGTTTTTT
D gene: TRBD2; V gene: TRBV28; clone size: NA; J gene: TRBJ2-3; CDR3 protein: CASSFGGSSTDTQYF; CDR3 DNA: TGTGCCAGCAGTTTCGGGGGGAGTAGCACAGATACGCAGTATTTT
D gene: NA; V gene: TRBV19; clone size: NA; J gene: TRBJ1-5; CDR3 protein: CASRVRLTDKSNQPQHF; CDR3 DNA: TGTGCCAGTAGGGTAAGGTTGACGGACAAATCAAATCAGCCCCAGCATTTT
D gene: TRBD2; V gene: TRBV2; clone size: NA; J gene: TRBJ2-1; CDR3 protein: CASSPTTSGGSNDEQFF; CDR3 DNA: TGTGCCAGCAGTCCGACGACTAGCGGGGGGTCTAACGATGAGCAGTTCTTC
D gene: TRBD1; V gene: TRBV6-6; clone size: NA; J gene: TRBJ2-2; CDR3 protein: CASSPTGLVPGELFF; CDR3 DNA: TGTGCCAGCAGCCCGACAGGGCTAGTCCCCGGGGAGCTGTTTTTT
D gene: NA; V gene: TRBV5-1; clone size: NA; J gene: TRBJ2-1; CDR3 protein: CASSSGLSPLVYNEQFF; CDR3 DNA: TGCGCCAGCAGCTCAGGCCTTTCCCCCCTCGTATACAATGAGCAGTTCTTC
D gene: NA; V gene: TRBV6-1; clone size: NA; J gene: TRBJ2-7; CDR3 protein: CASSEGGAGASYEQYF; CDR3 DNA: TGTGCCAGCAGTGAAGGGGGAGCGGGCGCGTCCTACGAGCAGTACTTC
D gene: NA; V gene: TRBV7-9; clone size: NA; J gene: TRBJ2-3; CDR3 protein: CASSPSTSTDTQYF; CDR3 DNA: TGTGCCAGCAGCCCGAGCACTAGCACAGATACGCAGTATTTT
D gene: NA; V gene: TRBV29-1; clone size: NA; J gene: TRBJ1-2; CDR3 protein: CSVEPTANYGYTF; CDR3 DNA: TGCAGCGTTGAACCGACAGCCAACTATGGCTACACCTTC
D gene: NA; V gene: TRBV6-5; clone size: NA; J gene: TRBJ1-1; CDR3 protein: CASSRLGGDTEAFF; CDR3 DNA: TGTGCCAGCAGCCGCCTTGGGGGGGACACTGAAGCTTTCTTT
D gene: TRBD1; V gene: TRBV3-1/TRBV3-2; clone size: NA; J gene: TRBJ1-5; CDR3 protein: CASSQAHRGNQPQHF; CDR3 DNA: TGTGCCAGCAGCCAAGCGCACAGGGGGAATCAGCCCCAGCATTTT
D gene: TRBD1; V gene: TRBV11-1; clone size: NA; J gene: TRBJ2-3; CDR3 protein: CASSSTGQDTDTQYF; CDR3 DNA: TGTGCCAGCAGCTCGACGGGACAGGACACAGATACGCAGTATTTT
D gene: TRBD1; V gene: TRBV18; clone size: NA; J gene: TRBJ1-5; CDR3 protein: CASSPGTGANNQPQHF; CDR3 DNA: TGTGCCAGCTCACCCGGGACAGGGGCCAACAATCAGCCCCAGCATTTT
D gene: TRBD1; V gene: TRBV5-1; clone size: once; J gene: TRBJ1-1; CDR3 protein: CASSTGGRNTEAFF; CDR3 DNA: TGCGCCAGCAGTACAGGGGGTCGTAACACTGAAGCTTTCTTT
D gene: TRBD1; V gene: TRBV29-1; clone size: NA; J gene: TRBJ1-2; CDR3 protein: CSVTGQGVYGYTF; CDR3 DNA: TGCAGCGTTACGGGACAGGGTGTCTATGGCTACACCTTC
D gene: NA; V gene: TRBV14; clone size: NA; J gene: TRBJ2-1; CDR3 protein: CASSQERALYNEQFF; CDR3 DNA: TGTGCCAGCAGCCAAGAGCGGGCCCTCTACAATGAGCAGTTCTTC
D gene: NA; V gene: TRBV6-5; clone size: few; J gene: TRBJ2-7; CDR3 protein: CASRIHQPSYEQYF; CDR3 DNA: TGTGCCAGCAGGATACACCAACCTAGTTACGAGCAGTACTTC
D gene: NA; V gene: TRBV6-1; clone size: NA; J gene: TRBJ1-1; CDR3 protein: CASSESGTEAFF; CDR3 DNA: TGTGCCAGCAGTGAAAGCGGGACTGAAGCTTTCTTT
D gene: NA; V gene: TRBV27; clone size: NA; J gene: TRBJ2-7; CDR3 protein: CASSLEASYEQYF; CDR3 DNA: TGTGCCAGCAGTTTAGAGGCCTCCTACGAGCAGTACTTC
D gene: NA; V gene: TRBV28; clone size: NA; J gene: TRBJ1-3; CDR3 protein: CASTLAGGASGNTIYF; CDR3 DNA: TGTGCCAGCACGCTGGCGGGGGGAGCCTCTGGAAACACCATATATTTT
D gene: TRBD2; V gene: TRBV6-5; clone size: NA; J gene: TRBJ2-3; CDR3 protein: CASEAGDGDTQYF; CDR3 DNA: TGTGCCTCCGAGGCGGGGGACGGAGATACGCAGTATTTT
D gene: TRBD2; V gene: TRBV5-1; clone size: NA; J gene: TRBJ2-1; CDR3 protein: CASSQPGTSESISYNEQFF; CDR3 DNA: TGCGCCAGCAGCCAACCCGGGACTAGCGAGTCGATTTCCTACAATGAGCAGTTCTTC
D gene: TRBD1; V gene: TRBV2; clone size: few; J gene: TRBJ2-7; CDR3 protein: CASRQGSYEQYF; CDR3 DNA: TGTGCCAGCAGACAGGGGTCCTACGAGCAGTACTTC
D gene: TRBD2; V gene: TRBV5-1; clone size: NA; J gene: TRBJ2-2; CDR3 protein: CASSPRGGLDVGGELFF; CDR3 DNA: TGCGCCAGCAGCCCCCGTGGGGGACTAGATGTCGGCGGGGAGCTGTTTTTT
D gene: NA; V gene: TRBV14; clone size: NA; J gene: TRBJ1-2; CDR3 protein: CASSPAGGSGYTF; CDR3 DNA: TGTGCCAGCAGCCCGGCCGGGGGGTCTGGCTACACCTTC
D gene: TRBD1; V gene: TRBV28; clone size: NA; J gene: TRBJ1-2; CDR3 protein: CASSPDRDYGYTF; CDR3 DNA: TGTGCCAGCAGCCCGGACAGGGACTATGGCTACACCTTC
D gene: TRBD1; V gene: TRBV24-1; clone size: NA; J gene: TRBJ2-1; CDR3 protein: CASGGYNEQFF; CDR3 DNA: TGTGCCTCAGGGGGATACAATGAGCAGTTCTTC
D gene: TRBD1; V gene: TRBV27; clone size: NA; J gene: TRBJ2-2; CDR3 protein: CASSRGRPNTGELFF; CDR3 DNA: TGTGCCAGCAGCAGGGGGCGCCCGAACACCGGGGAGCTGTTTTTT
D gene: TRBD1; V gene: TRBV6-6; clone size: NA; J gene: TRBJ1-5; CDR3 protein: CASEDRAKNQPQHF; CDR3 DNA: TGTGCCAGCGAAGACAGGGCTAAGAATCAGCCCCAGCATTTT
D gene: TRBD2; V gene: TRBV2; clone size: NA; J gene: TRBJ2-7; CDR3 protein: CASSERLAGSVGIEQYF; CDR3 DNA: TGTGCCAGCAGTGAGAGACTAGCGGGATCGGTGGGGATCGAGCAGTACTTC
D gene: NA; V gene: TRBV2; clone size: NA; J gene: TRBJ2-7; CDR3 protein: CASRDLRDEQYF; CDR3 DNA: TGTGCCAGCAGAGATCTCCGGGACGAGCAGTACTTC
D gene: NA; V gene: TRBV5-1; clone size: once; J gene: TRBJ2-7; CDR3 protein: CASSIQGSLGYEQYF; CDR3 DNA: TGCGCCAGCAGCATTCAGGGATCCCTTGGGTACGAGCAGTACTTC
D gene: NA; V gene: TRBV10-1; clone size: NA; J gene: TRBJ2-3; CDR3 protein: CASGQSTDTQYF; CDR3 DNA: TGCGCCAGTGGCCAGAGCACAGATACGCAGTATTTT
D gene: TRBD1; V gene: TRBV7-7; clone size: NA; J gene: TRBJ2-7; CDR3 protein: CASSSKTPRTGPTYEQYF; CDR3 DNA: TGTGCCAGCAGCTCCAAGACCCCTAGGACAGGGCCAACCTACGAGCAGTACTTC
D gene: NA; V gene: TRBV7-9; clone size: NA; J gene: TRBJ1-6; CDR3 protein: CASSQLSGNSPLHF; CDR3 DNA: TGTGCCAGCAGCCAATTAAGCGGGAATTCACCCCTCCACTTT
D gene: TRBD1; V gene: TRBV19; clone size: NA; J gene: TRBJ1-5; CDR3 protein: CASSLLLGQGAQPQHF; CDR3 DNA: TGTGCCAGTAGTCTTCTCCTGGGACAGGGGGCACAGCCCCAGCATTTT
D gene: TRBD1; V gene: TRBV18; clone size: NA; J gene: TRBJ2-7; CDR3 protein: CASSQSGTGPREQYF; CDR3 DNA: TGTGCCAGCTCACAATCCGGGACAGGGCCCAGGGAGCAGTACTTC
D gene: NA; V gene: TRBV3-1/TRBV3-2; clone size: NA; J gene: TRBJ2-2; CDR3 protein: CASSPGPGELFF; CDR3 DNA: TGTGCCAGCAGCCCAGGGCCCGGGGAGCTGTTTTTT
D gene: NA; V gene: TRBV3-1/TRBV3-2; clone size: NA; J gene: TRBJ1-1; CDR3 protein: CASSLMNTEAFF; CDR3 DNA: TGTGCCAGCAGCCTCATGAACACTGAAGCTTTCTTT
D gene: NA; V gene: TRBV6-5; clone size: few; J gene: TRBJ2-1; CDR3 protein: CASSYGGSSYNEQFF; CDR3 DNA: TGTGCCAGCAGTTACGGCGGAAGCTCCTACAATGAGCAGTTCTTC
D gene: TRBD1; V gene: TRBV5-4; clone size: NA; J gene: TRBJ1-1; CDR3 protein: CASSAPGQGALGEAFF; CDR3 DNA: TGTGCCAGCAGCGCCCCGGGACAGGGGGCGCTGGGTGAAGCTTTCTTT
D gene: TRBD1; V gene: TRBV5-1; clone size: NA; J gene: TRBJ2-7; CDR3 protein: CASSLVSGGEQYF; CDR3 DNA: TGCGCCAGCAGCTTGGTTTCAGGGGGCGAGCAGTACTTC
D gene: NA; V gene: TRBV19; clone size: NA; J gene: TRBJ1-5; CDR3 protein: CASRGGQTQPQHF; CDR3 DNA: TGTGCCAGTAGAGGGGGACAAACTCAGCCCCAGCATTTT
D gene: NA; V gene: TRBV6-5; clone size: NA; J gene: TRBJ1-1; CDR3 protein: CASSHGQGAEAFF; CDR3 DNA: TGTGCCAGCAGCCACGGCCAAGGGGCCGAAGCTTTCTTT
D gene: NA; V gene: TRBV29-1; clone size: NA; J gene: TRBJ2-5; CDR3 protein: CSVEEPRRQETQYF; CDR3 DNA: TGCAGCGTTGAAGAACCTCGGCGGCAAGAGACCCAGTACTTC
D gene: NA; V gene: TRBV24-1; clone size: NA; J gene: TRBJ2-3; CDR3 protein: CATSDLISGLDTQYF; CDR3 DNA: TGTGCCACCAGTGATTTGATTAGCGGCTTAGATACGCAGTATTTT
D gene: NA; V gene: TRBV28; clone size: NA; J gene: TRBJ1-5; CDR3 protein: CASSLPGNPSNQPQHF; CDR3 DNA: TGTGCCAGCAGTTTACCAGGGAACCCGAGCAATCAGCCCCAGCATTTT
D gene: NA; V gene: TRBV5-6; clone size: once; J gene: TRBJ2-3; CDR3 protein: CASSTRLGGYIDTQYF; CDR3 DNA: TGTGCCAGCAGCACCCGACTCGGGGGTTATATTGATACGCAGTATTTT
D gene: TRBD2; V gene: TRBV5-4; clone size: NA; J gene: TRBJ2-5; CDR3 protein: CASSLELAGTRAETQYF; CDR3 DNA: TGTGCCAGCAGCTTGGAGCTAGCGGGGACTAGGGCGGAGACCCAGTACTTC
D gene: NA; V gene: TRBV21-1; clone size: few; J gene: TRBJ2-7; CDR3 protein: CASSKLGGASYEQYF; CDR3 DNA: TGTGCCAGCAGCAAACTGGGAGGAGCATCCTACGAGCAGTACTTC